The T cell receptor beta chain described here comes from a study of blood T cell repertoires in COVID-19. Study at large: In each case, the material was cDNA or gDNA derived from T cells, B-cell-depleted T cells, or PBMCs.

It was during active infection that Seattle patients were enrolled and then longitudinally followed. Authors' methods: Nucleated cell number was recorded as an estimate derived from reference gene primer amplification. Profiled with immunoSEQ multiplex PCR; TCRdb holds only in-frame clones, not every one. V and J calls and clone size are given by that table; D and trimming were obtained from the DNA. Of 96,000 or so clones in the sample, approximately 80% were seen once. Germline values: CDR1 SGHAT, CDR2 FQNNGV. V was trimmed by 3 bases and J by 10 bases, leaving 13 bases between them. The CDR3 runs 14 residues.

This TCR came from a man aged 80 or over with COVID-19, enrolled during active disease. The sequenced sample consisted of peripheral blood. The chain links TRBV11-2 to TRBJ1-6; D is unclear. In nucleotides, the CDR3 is TGTGCCAGCAGCTTTGATCCCCGGTACTCACCCCTCCACTTT. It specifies CASSFDPRYSPLHF.